This T cell receptor (beta chain) was identified during a study of OX40 agonist ivuxolimab in advanced cancers. Looking at the study overall: Ivuxolimab was a fully human IgG2 agonistic monoclonal antibody targeting the costimulatory receptor OX40 (CD134). Intravenous ivuxolimab was administered to patients every 2 weeks at six dose levels: 0.01, 0.1, 0.3, 1.5, 3 and 10 mg/kg. Of the approximately 53 patients in dose escalation, 19 had hepatocellular carcinoma, roughly 15 had melanoma, 9 had renal cell carcinoma and 9 had head and neck cancer. The dose-escalation cohort was 82.7% male with a mean age of approximately 60 years, ranging from roughly 23 to 85. Patients were allowed to have had prior anti-PD-1, anti-PD-L1 or anti-CTLA-4 therapy, and more than 35% of the dose-escalation patients had been treated with checkpoint inhibitors. Partial responses occurred in three dose-escalation patients: two with cutaneous melanoma and one with hepatocellular carcinoma. The purpose of peripheral TCRbeta sequencing was to test whether ivuxolimab changed TCR sequence diversity and led to clonal T-cell expansion. The paper reports the monotherapy dose-escalation portion (N of about 52 patients) of the phase I ivuxolimab trial. Study-wide conclusions, independent of this receptor: The antigen specificity of the peripheral T cells that underwent clonal expansion was not determined. After ivuxolimab, CD8+ T cells had more expanded clones than CD4+ T cells on average. At doses of 0.1 to 3.0 mg/kg, clonal expansion of both CD4+ and CD8+ T cells in blood was seen between baseline and week 6. Low levels of normalized T-cell clonal expansion were also seen in some patients who did not respond. Partial responders in the 0.1-3.0 mg/kg groups had among the lowest normalized peripheral clonal expansion, especially among CD8+ T cells.

The trial excluded patients who had a history of autoimmune disease or were on systemic immunosuppression. Peripheral blood for TCR sequencing was drawn from every dose cohort at baseline, at cycle 4 day 1 and at cycle 7 day 1. Samples came from an open-label, multicenter, first-in-human phase I dose-escalation trial of ivuxolimab. Adults with locally advanced or metastatic head and neck squamous cell, hepatocellular, melanoma or renal cell carcinoma were enrolled in the trial. Before TCR sequencing, CD4+ and CD8+ T cells were separately sorted from peripheral blood. Details on this clone: It has no known antigen specificity. Base qualities are missing; no much larger clone stands one base away.

Genomic DNA was isolated from the sorted cells so that the TCRbeta CDR3 region could be sequenced. The immunoSEQ Assay was used to sequence the TCRbeta CDR3 regions. The immuneACCESS repertoire file appears here via TCRdb, limited to in-frame rearrangements. These files lack a portion of the clones; in checked studies, under half of the deficit traces to unresolved V genes, and the cause of the others is not known. This sample gives roughly 45,000 clones in total; approximately 85% of them show up just once. The biggest ten clones account for around 3.4% of the sample. The CDR3 has 15 amino acids, counting the end cysteine and phenylalanine. Only CDR3 DNA remains: 45 bases, in frame from the first base. After removal of 4 bases from V and 5 bases from J, the junction retains 10 bases not matched to a gene. In the germline V gene (reference sequence), CDR1 corresponds to SEHNR and CDR2 to FQNEAQ.

Sequenced here: CD4+ or CD8+ T cells sorted from blood, sampled in a trial of the OX40 agonist ivuxolimab. The receptor's source is an adult with an advanced solid tumor such as melanoma, head and neck, liver or kidney cancer. This sequence uses TRBV7-9 and TRBJ1-2; TRBD1 aligns with 7 central bases. The DNA reads as follows: TGTGCCAGCAGCTCGGGACAGCCCGGGCCTTATGGCTACACCTTC. It is translated as CASSSGQPGPYGYTF.